This T cell receptor (beta chain) was sequenced in a study of spatial heterogeneity in lung cancer. The CDR3 covers 14 residues. V dropped 3 bases and J dropped 4 bases, with 12 bases sitting between them. This clonotype turned up a few times. TCRdb redid the calling of the 5' RACE reads with MiXCR, one entry per CDR3 protein. The sample holds 40,000 to 50,000 distinct CDR3 sequences, roughly an eighth seen once. Time point defined: sample taken at primary tumor resection. The authors sequenced whole RNA from tumor, nontumor lung or frozen PBMC without sorting. The sample was PBMCs, taken at surgery. This TCR was recovered from a male donor with early-stage non-small cell lung cancer. The chain links TRBV12-3 or TRBV12-4 to TRBJ1-1, with D possibly being TRBD1 (6 bases). In DNA form, the CDR3 reads TGTGCCAGCAGTTTTGCAGGGGAGTTCACTGAAGCTTTCTTT. Translation gives CASSFAGEFTEAFF.